This entry describes one T cell receptor beta chain. The antigen remains undetermined. Via MiXCR, TCRdb re-called the PCR reads. Here the sample spans about 16,000 clones, 34% being singletons. This sample stems from a study of metastatic and nonmetastatic thyroid tumors. Study summary: Both malignant and benign thyroid patients supplied peripheral blood and tumor or nodule tissue samples, across which the repertoires of these patients were then compared.

General study results and limits: Significantly higher TCR beta diversity was reportedly seen in malignant thyroid tumors than benign nodules, in blood and tumor.

V was clipped by 5 bases and J by 1 base; unmatched bases: 5. This CDR3 has 15 amino acids. From germline, CDR1 is KGHSH and CDR2 LQKENI. Each patient came to thyroid surgery without any prior treatment (of any kind). Sequences were obtained from tumor tissue. This clonotype originated in a female donor with papillary thyroid cancer or a benign thyroid nodule (not recorded which). Some clones in this sample may be carry-over from other donors' samples. The chain joins TRBV18 to TRBJ1-1, with TRBD1 matching over 9 bases. The DNA for the CDR3 is TGTGCCAGCTCATGGCCGGGACAGGGGAACACTGAAGCTTTCTTT. Translating it yields CASSWPGQGNTEAFF.